This T cell receptor (beta chain) comes out of a study of OX40 agonist ivuxolimab in advanced cancers. Study-level information: Three patients got partial responses; one had hepatocellular carcinoma and two had cutaneous melanoma. Points from the study as a whole: Clonal expansion among partial responders at 0.1-3.0 mg/kg ranked near the lowest. There were also nonresponders showing low normalized T-cell clonal expansion.

Clones were read by immunoSEQ multiplex PCR, and TCRdb kept only the in-frame ones, dropping some. In the table there are approximately 130,000 clones, just over 90% of which are singletons. Trimming took 1 base from V and 4 from J, leaving 5 bases between them. The CDR3 covers 13 residues. CDR1 and CDR2 (germline): WSHSY, SAAADI. In the case of this clone: The antigen is unknown.

Blood draws occurred at baseline, cycle 4 day 1, and cycle 7 day 1. The receptor was isolated from an adult with an advanced solid tumor such as melanoma, head and neck, liver or kidney cancer. The chain uses TRBV10-2 and TRBJ1-5, with D uncertain. The source was CD4+ or CD8+ T cells sorted from blood, collected in a trial of the OX40 agonist ivuxolimab. Here the CDR3 DNA reads TGCGCCAGCAGTGAGTTGGATAATCAGCCCCAGCATTTT. Translating it yields CASSELDNQPQHF.